At least ten counts were recorded for the clone carrying this T cell receptor beta chain. Antigen unknown. A universal primer site came from template switching; cDNA carried unique molecular identifiers. TCRdb re-called the 5' RACE reads through MiXCR, storing one row per CDR3 protein. The sample contains a few hundred thousand distinct CDR3 sequences, around 18% of which appear only once. The sample originates from a study of identical twins. The germline gives CDR1 SGHDT, CDR2 YYEEEE. The CDR3 sequence is 13 residues long. The V gene lost 1 base and the J gene lost 0 bases, with 5 bases spanning the gap. Regarding the study as a whole: Weaker excess twin sharing was seen among beta out-of-frame sequences. Abundant beta clonotypes from cord blood bore fewer insertions; memory repertoires lacked this pattern.

J is TRBJ2-7 and V is TRBV5-6; D is unresolved. Specimen: naive T cells sorted from blood. The sequence was collected from a man aged 50 to 59 in good health. CDR3 nucleotides: TGTGCCAGCAGCTTGTTGAGCTCCTACGAGCAGTACTTC. Translated: CASSLLSSYEQYF.